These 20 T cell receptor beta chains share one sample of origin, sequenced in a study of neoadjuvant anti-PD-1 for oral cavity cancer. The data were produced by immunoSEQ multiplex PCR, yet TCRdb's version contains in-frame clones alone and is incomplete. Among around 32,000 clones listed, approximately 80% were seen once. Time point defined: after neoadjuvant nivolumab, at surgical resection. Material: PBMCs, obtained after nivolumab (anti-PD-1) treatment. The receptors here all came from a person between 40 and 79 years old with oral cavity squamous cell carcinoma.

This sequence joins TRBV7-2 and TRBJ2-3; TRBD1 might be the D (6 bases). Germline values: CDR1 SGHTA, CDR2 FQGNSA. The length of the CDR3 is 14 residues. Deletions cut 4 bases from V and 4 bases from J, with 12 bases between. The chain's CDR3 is CASSSSTGSDTQYF. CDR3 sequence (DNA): TGTGCCAGCAGCTCAAGTACAGGGTCAGATACGCAGTATTTT.

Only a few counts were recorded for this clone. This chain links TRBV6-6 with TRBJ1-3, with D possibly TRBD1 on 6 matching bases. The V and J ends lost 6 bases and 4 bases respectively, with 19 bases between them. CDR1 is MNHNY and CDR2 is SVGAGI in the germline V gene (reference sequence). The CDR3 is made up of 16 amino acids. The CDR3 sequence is CASSPLIQGAGNTIYF. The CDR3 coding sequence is TGTGCCAGCAGCCCTCTAATACAGGGAGCCGGAAACACCATATATTTT.

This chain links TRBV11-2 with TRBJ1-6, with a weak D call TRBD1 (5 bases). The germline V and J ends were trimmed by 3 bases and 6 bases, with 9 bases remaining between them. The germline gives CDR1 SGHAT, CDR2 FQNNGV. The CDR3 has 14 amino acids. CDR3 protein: CASSFAGGNSPLHF. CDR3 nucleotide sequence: TGTGCCAGCAGCTTCGCGGGGGGTAATTCACCCCTCCACTTT.

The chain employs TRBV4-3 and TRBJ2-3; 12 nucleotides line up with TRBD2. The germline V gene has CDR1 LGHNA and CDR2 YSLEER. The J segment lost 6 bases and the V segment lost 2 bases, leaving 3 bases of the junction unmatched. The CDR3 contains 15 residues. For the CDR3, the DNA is TGCGCCAGCAGCCAACTAGCGGGGGGGCCCGATACGCAGTATTTT. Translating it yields CASSQLAGGPDTQYF.

CDR3 protein: CASSLGLQNTEAFF. CDR3 sequence (DNA): TGTGCCAGCAGCTTGGGGTTACAGAACACTGAAGCTTTCTTT. The chain has TRBV5-6 and TRBJ1-1; no clear D. With 0 bases removed from V and 1 base from J, the gap between germline ends came to 7 bases. The length of the CDR3 is 14 residues. Looked up from germline, CDR1 is SGHDT and CDR2 is YYEEEE.

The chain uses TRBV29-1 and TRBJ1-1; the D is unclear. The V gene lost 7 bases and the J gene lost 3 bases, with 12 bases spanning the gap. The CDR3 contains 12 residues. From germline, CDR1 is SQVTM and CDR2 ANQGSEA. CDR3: CSATGRYTEAFF. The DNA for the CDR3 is TGCAGCGCTACGGGCCGATACACTGAAGCTTTCTTT.

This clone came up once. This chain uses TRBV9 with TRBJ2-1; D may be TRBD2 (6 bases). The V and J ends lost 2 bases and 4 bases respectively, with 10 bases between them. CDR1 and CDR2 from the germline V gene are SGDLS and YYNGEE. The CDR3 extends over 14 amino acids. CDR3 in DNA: TGTGCCAGCAGCGTCGGGACTCAATACAATGAGCAGTTCTTC. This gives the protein CASSVGTQYNEQFF.

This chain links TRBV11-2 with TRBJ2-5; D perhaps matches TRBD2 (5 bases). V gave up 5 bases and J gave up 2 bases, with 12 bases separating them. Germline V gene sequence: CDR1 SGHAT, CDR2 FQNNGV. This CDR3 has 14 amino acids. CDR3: CASSAPGFQETQYF. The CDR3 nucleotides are TGTGCCAGCAGCGCCCCGGGATTTCAAGAGACCCAGTACTTC.

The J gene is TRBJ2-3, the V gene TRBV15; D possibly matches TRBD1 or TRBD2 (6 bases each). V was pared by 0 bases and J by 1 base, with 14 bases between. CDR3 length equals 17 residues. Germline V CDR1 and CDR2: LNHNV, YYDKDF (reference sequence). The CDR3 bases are TGTGCCACCAGCAGAGATACGGAGGGGGTGGGCACAGATACGCAGTATTTT. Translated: CATSRDTEGVGTDTQYF.

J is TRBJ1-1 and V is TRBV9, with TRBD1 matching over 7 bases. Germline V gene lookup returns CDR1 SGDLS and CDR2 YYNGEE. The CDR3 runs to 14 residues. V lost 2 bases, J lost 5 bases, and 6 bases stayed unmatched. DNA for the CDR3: TGTGCCAGCAGCGTCGAGGGGGCGGGTACTGAAGCTTTCTTT. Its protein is CASSVEGAGTEAFF. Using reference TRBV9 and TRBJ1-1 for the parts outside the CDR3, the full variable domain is DSGVTQTPKHLITATGQRVTLRCSPRSGDLSVYWYQQSLDQGLQFLIQYYNGEERAKGNILERFSAQQFPDLHSELNLSSLELGDSALYFCASSVEGAGTEAFFGQGTRLTVV.

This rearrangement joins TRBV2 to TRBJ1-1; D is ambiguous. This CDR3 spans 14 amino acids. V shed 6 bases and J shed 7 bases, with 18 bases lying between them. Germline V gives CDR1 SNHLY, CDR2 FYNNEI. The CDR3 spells CASRGEHTSGEAFF. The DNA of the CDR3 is TGTGCCAGCAGGGGTGAACATACTTCAGGTGAAGCTTTCTTT.

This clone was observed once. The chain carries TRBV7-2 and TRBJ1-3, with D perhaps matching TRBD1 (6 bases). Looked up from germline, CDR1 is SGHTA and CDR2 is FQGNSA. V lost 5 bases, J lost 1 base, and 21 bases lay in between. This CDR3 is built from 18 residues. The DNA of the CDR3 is TGTGCCAGCAGCAACCGACTTATAGGGGGAGGGTCTGGAAACACCATATATTTT. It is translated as CASSNRLIGGGSGNTIYF.

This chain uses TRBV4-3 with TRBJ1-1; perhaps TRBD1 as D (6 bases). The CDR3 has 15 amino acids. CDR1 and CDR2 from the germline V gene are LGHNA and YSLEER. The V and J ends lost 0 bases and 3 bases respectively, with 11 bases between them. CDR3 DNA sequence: TGCGCCAGCAGCCAAGACCCACAGGGCGACACTGAAGCTTTCTTT. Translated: CASSQDPQGDTEAFF.

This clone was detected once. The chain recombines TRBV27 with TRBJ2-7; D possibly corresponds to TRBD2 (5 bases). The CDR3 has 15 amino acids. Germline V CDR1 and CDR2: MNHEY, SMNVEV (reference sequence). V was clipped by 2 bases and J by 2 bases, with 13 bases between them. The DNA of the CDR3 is TGTGCCAGCAGTTTACGGTCGGGAAGGCCCTACGAGCAGTACTTC. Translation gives CASSLRSGRPYEQYF.

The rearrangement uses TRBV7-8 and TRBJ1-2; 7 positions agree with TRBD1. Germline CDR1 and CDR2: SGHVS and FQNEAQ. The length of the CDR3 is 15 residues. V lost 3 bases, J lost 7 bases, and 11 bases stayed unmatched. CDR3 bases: TGTGCCAGCAGCTTTACGGGACAGCGCTTTGGTGGCTACACCTTC. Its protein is CASSFTGQRFGGYTF.

The chain's CDR3 is CASSLGAGGGSYNEQFF. CDR3 DNA: TGTGCCAGCAGCTTAGGAGCGGGCGGGGGCTCCTACAATGAGCAGTTCTTC. The rearrangement uses TRBV5-4 and TRBJ2-1, with 7 bases identical to TRBD2. The CDR3 has 17 amino acids. Germline trimming cut 2 bases from V and 0 bases from J; bases unmatched to any gene: 8. The germline gives CDR1 SGHNT, CDR2 YYREEE (reference sequence). Using reference TRBV5-4 and TRBJ2-1 for the parts outside the CDR3, the full variable domain is ETGVTQSPTHLIKTRGQQVTLRCSSQSGHNTVSWYQQALGQGPQFIFQYYREEENGRGNFPPRFSGLQFPNYSSELNVNALELDDSALYLCASSLGAGGGSYNEQFFGPGTRLTVL.

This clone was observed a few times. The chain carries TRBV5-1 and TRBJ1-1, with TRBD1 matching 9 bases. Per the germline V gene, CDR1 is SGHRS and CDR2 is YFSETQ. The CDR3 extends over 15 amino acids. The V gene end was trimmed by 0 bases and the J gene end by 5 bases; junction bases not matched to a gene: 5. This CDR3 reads CASSLGGQGYTEAFF. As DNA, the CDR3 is TGCGCCAGCAGCTTGGGCGGACAGGGGTATACTGAAGCTTTCTTT.

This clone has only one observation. The CDR3 DNA is TGTGCCAGCAGCGTAGGGGCCCGGACAGGGGTAGGAGAGACCCAGTACTTC. This gives the protein CASSVGARTGVGETQYF. This sequence joins TRBV9 and TRBJ2-5, with 9 nucleotides matching TRBD1. Germline CDR1 SGDLS, CDR2 YYNGEE. After removal of 0 bases from V and 4 bases from J, the junction contained 10 bases not matched to a gene. The CDR3 runs 17 residues. The full variable domain, rest sourced from reference TRBV9 and TRBJ2-5, is DSGVTQTPKHLITATGQRVTLRCSPRSGDLSVYWYQQSLDQGLQFLIQYYNGEERAKGNILERFSAQQFPDLHSELNLSSLELGDSALYFCASSVGARTGVGETQYFGPGTRLLVL.

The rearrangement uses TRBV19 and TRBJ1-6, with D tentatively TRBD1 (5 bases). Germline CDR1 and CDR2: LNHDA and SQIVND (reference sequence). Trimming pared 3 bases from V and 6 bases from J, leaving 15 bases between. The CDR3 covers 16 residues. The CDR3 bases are TGTGCCAGTAGTATGGCGTTCGACAGCCCTAATTCACCCCTCCACTTT. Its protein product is CASSMAFDSPNSPLHF. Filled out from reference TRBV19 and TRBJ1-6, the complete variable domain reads DGGITQSPKYLFRKEGQNVTLSCEQNLNHDAMYWYRQDPGQGLRLIYYSQIVNDFQKGDIAEGYSVSREKKESFPLTVTSAQKNPTAFYLCASSMAFDSPNSPLHFGNGTRLTVT.

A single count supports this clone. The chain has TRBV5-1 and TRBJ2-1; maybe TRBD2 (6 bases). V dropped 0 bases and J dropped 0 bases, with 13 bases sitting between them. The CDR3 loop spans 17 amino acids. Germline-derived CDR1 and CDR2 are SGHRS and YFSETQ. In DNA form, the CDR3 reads TGCGCCAGCAGCTTGGTACCAGCGGGCAGCTCCTACAATGAGCAGTTCTTC. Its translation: CASSLVPAGSSYNEQFF.